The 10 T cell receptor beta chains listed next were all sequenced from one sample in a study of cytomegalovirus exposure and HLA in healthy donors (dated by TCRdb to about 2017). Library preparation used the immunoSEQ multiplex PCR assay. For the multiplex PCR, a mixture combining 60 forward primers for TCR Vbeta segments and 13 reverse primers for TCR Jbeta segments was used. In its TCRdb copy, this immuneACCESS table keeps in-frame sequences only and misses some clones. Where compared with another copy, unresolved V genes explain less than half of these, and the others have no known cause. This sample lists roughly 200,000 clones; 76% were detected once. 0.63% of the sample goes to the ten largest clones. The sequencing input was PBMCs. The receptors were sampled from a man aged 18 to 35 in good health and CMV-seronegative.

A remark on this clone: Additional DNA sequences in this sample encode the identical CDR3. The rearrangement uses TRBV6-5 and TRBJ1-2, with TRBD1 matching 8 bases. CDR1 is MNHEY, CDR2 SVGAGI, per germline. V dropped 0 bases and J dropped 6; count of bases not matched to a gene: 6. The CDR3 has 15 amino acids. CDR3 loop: CASSYSTGQGNGYTF. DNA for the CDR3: TGTGCCAGCAGTTACTCGACCGGACAGGGTAATGGCTACACCTTC.

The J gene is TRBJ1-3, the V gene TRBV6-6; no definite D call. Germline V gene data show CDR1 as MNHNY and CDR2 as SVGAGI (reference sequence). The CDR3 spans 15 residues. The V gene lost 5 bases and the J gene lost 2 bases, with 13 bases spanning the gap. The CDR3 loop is CASSKAQEAGNTIYF. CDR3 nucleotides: TGTGCCAGCAGTAAGGCCCAGGAGGCTGGAAACACCATATATTTT.

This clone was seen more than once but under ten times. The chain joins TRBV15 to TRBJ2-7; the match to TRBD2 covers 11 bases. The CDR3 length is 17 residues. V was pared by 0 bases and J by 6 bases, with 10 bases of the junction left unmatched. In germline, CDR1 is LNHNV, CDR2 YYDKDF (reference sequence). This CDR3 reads CATSRDAPGLAVIEQYF. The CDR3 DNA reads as TGTGCCACCAGCAGAGATGCCCCGGGACTAGCGGTTATCGAGCAGTACTTC.

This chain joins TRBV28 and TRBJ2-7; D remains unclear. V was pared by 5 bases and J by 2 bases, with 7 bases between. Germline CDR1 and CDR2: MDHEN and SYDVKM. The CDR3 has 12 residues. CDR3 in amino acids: CASSHTPYEQYF. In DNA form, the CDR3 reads TGTGCCAGCAGTCACACACCCTACGAGCAGTACTTC. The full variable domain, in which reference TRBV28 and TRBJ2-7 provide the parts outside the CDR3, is DVKVTQSSRYLVKRTGEKVFLECVQDMDHENMFWYRQDPGLGLRLIYFSYDVKMKEKGDIPEGYSVSREKKERFSLILESASTNQTSMYLCASSHTPYEQYFGPGTRLTVT.

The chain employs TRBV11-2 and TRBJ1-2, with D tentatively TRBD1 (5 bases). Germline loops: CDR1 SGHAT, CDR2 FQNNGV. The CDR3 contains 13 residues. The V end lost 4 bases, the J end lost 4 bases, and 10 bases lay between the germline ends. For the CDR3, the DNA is TGTGCCAGCAGCTCCAGGGTTGGCTATGGCTACACCTTC. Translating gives CASSSRVGYGYTF. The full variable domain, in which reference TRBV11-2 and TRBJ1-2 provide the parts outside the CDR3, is EAGVAQSPRYKIIEKRQSVAFWCNPISGHATLYWYQQILGQGPKLLIQFQNNGVVDDSQLPKDRFSAERLKGVDSTLKIQPAKLEDSAVYLCASSSRVGYGYTFGSGTRLTVV.

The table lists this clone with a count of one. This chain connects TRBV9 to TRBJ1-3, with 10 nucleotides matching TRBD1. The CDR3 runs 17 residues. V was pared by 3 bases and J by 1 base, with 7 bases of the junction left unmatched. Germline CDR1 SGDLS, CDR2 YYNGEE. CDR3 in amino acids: CASSAGQGLFSGNTIYF. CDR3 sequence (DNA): TGTGCCAGCAGCGCGGGACAGGGGCTTTTTTCTGGAAACACCATATATTTT.

DNA for the CDR3: TGTGCCAGCAGCTTGGGGGGACAGGGGGCTTCCTACGAGCAGTACTTC. Protein: CASSLGGQGASYEQYF. The rearrangement uses TRBV5-4 and TRBJ2-7, with TRBD1 matching 12 bases. Germline trimming cut 0 bases from V and 1 base from J; bases unmatched to any gene: 2. Germline CDR1 reads SGHNT; CDR2 reads YYREEE (reference sequence). There are 16 residues in the CDR3. The variable domain in full, completed from reference TRBV5-4 and TRBJ2-7, reads ETGVTQSPTHLIKTRGQQVTLRCSSQSGHNTVSWYQQALGQGPQFIFQYYREEENGRGNFPPRFSGLQFPNYSSELNVNALELDDSALYLCASSLGGQGASYEQYFGPGTRLTVT.

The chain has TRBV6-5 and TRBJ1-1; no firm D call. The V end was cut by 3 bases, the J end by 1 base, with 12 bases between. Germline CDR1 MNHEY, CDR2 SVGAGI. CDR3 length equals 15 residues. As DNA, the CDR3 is TGTGCCAGCAGTTATGGAGGTCAGCCGAACACTGAAGCTTTCTTT. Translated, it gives CASSYGGQPNTEAFF.

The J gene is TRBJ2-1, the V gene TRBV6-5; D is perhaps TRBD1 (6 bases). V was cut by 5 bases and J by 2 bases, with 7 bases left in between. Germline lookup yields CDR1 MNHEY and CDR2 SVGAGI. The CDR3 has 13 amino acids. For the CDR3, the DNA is TGTGCCAGCAGTGGGACAACCTACAATGAGCAGTTCTTC. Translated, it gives CASSGTTYNEQFF.

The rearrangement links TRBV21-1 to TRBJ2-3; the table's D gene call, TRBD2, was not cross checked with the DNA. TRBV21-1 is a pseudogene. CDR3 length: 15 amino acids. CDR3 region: CASSKTRLPEDTQYF. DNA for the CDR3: TGTGCCAGCAGCAAAACTAGGCTTCCCGAAGATACGCAGTATTTT.